This T cell receptor (beta chain) was obtained from a study of T cells after yellow fever vaccination. Study context: The authors prepared low-cell-number fractions using SMART-Seq v4 Ultra Low Input. The study, taken as a whole, reports: Booster sampling recovered most clones from primary vaccination (96% CD4, 80% to 90% CD8). Abundant contaminating clonotypes from the bulk population could appear in FACS-sorted repertoires.

The sample holds many counts of this clonotype. Antigen specificity is unknown. V was cut by 1 base and J by 10 bases, with 16 bases left in between. This CDR3 spans 14 amino acids. Germline CDR1 and CDR2: SEHNR and FQNEAQ (reference sequence). TCRdb passed the 5' RACE reads through MiXCR, listing each CDR3 protein once. The table has 140,000 to 150,000 distinct CDR3 sequences, about 6.9% seen once. The specimen comprised CD4+ T cells sorted from PBMCs, sampled 10 days after the yellow fever booster vaccination. This receptor was taken from a man between 25 and 39 years old who received the YFV17D yellow fever vaccine. The chain has TRBV7-9 and TRBJ1-1; TRBD1 might be the D (6 bases). The CDR3 DNA sequence: TGTGCCAGCAGCTTAGATAACGAGGGGGTCGGAGCTTTCTTT. The encoded protein is CASSLDNEGVGAFF.